Shown below are 21 T cell receptor beta chains from a single sample sequenced in a study of OX40 agonist ivuxolimab in advanced cancers. Receptor amplification or capture employed the immunoSEQ multiplex PCR assay. As stored in TCRdb, this immuneACCESS dataset retains in-frame rearrangements with V and J assigned. A fraction of the clones does not appear; measured against another copy, unresolved V genes explain less than half of the discrepancy, and the remainder lacks a known reason. The sample table shows 60,000 to 85,000 clones, and under 95% are seen once. 0.3% to 0.45% of the sample comes from the top ten. Material: CD4+ or CD8+ T cells sorted from blood, obtained in a trial of the OX40 agonist ivuxolimab. Receptors were obtained from an adult with an advanced solid tumor such as melanoma, head and neck, liver or kidney cancer.

The chain has TRBV2 and TRBJ1-4; no clear D gene. CDR3 length equals 14 residues. CDR1 SNHLY and CDR2 FYNNEI come from the germline V gene. The V end lost 7 bases, the J end lost 2 bases, and 11 bases lay between the germline ends. Here the CDR3 reads CASNGRRTNEKLFF. The CDR3 DNA reads TGTGCCAGCAACGGACGCCGGACTAATGAAAAACTGTTTTTT.

This clone appeared once. V usage is TRBV9 and J usage is TRBJ2-7; no definite D call. CDR3 length equals 15 residues. Germline V lookup: CDR1 SGDLS, CDR2 YYNGEE. Trimming removed 4 bases from V and 0 bases from J, with 14 bases in between. The CDR3 DNA sequence: TGTGCCAGCAGCTTACGATCCACTCACTCCTACGAGCAGTACTTC. Protein: CASSLRSTHSYEQYF. The whole variable domain, remainder taken from reference TRBV9 and TRBJ2-7, is DSGVTQTPKHLITATGQRVTLRCSPRSGDLSVYWYQQSLDQGLQFLIQYYNGEERAKGNILERFSAQQFPDLHSELNLSSLELGDSALYFCASSLRSTHSYEQYFGPGTRLTVT.

The gene calls are TRBV7-9 and TRBJ2-7; 8 bases are shared with TRBD2. J gave up 1 base and V 5 bases, and 13 bases lay outside the gene matches. Germline V gives CDR1 SEHNR, CDR2 FQNEAQ (reference sequence). The CDR3 is 17 residues long. CDR3 in DNA: TGTGCCAGCAGCCCCCCCGGGGGGGGGCAATGGTCCTACGAGCAGTACTTC. Protein sequence: CASSPPGGGQWSYEQYF.

V is TRBV5-6 and J is TRBJ2-1, with D unclear. The CDR3 spans 15 residues. Germline CDR1 reads SGHDT; CDR2 reads YYEEEE. V was cut by 1 base and J by 0 bases, with 8 bases left in between. CDR3 sequence (DNA): TGTGCCAGCAGCTTGTTCGGAAGCTCCTACAATGAGCAGTTCTTC. Protein product: CASSLFGSSYNEQFF.

The rearrangement joins TRBV5-1 to TRBJ2-3, with D perhaps assigned TRBD1 or TRBD2 (6 bases each). The CDR3 has 15 amino acids. Trimming took 2 bases from V and 3 from J, leaving 13 bases between them. The germline V gene has CDR1 SGHRS and CDR2 YFSETQ. CDR3 DNA sequence: TGCGCCAGCAGCTTCGAGACAGGAGGGACAGATACGCAGTATTTT. Protein sequence: CASSFETGGTDTQYF.

V gene TRBV7-8 combines with J gene TRBJ2-5, with TRBD2 matching over 12 bases. Germline CDR1 and CDR2: SGHVS and FQNEAQ. The CDR3 runs to 16 residues. The J segment lost 5 bases and the V segment lost 4 bases, leaving 8 bases of the junction unmatched. CDR3 nucleotides: TGTGCCAGCAGCTCCCGACTAGCGGGAGTGAGGGAGACCCAGTACTTC. Amino acid sequence: CASSSRLAGVRETQYF.

The V gene is TRBV6-5, the J gene TRBJ1-5; a weak D match, TRBD1 (6 bases). The CDR3 has 14 amino acids. The germline gives CDR1 MNHEY, CDR2 SVGAGI. With 7 bases removed from V and 3 bases from J, the gap between germline ends came to 13 bases. The DNA for the CDR3 is TGTGCCAGCAAAGCATCAGGGGACAATCAGCCCCAGCATTTT. Translated, it gives CASKASGDNQPQHF.

This chain joins TRBV5-4 and TRBJ1-1; no clear D. CDR3 length: 12 amino acids. Trimming stripped 4 bases from V and 1 base from J, with 5 bases between. Germline CDR1 and CDR2: SGHNT and YYREEE (reference sequence). Written as DNA, the CDR3 is TGTGCCAGCAGCATACAGAACACTGAAGCTTTCTTT. Its translation is CASSIQNTEAFF.

The V gene is TRBV30, the J gene TRBJ2-5; D unresolved. The CDR3 runs 15 residues. Germline loops: CDR1 GTSNPN, CDR2 SVGIG (reference sequence). V lost 8 bases to trimming and J lost 2 bases, with 21 bases between them. The CDR3, as DNA: TGTGCCGGACGGACGGCCGACCCCCCACAAGAGACCCAGTACTTC. Protein product: CAGRTADPPQETQYF.

The chain carries TRBV19 and TRBJ1-5; TRBD1 might be the D (5 bases). Between the trimmed V and J ends, which lost 4 bases and 7 bases, there was a span of 17 bases. CDR1 and CDR2 (germline): LNHDA, SQIVND (reference sequence). CDR3 length: 15 amino acids. The chain's CDR3 is CASSNQGALGQPQHF. DNA for the CDR3: TGTGCCAGTAGTAATCAGGGAGCCCTAGGGCAGCCCCAGCATTTT.

The chain has TRBV7-2 and TRBJ1-2; no firm D call. The CDR3 consists of 15 residues. Deletions cut 2 bases from V and 6 bases from J, with 16 bases between. Germline loops: CDR1 SGHTA, CDR2 FQGNSA. The CDR3 coding sequence is TGTGCCAGCAGCTTACCTCCGGGCCACGGTCATGGCTACACCTTC. It translates to CASSLPPGHGHGYTF. Full variable domain (outside the CDR3, taken from reference TRBV7-2 and TRBJ1-2): GAGVSQSPSNKVTEKGKDVELRCDPISGHTALYWYRQSLGQGLEFLIYFQGNSAPDKSGLPSDRFSAERTGGSVSTLTIQRTQQEDSAVYLCASSLPPGHGHGYTFGSGTRLTVV.

The table lists this clone with a count of one. CDR3 region: CASRAGIQETQYF. The CDR3 bases are TGTGCCAGCAGAGCGGGAATTCAAGAGACCCAGTACTTC. The chain has TRBV7-8 and TRBJ2-5, with TRBD2 identical over 7 bases. The V gene's germline CDR1 is SGHVS and CDR2 FQNEAQ. The trim removed 6 bases at V and 2 bases at J, leaving 3 bases unmatched. This CDR3 is built from 13 residues. The variable domain in full, completed from reference TRBV7-8 and TRBJ2-5, reads GAGVSQSPRYKVAKRGQDVALRCDPISGHVSLFWYQQALGQGPEFLTYFQNEAQLDKSGLPSDRFFAERPEGSVSTLKIQRTQQEDSAVYLCASRAGIQETQYFGPGTRLLVL.

The rearrangement joins TRBV5-1 to TRBJ1-5, with 7 bases identical to TRBD1. The germline CDR1 and CDR2 sequences are SGHRS and YFSETQ. V dropped 6 bases and J dropped 4; count of bases not matched to a gene: 10. This CDR3 is 15 amino acids long. Written as DNA, the CDR3 is TGCGCCAGCAAGCTGGCCGGGACAGATAATCAGCCCCAGCATTTT. Protein sequence: CASKLAGTDNQPQHF.

This chain links TRBV9 with TRBJ1-4; no definite D call. CDR1 is SGDLS and CDR2 is YYNGEE in the germline V gene. Trimming pared 5 bases from V and 4 bases from J, leaving 12 bases between. The CDR3 runs to 14 residues. DNA of the CDR3: TGTGCCAGCAGTGAGGAGGTGTATAATGAAAAACTGTTTTTT. Translating it yields CASSEEVYNEKLFF.

This chain links TRBV7-2 with TRBJ2-5, with 13 bases fitting TRBD2. J lost 4 bases, V lost 5 bases, and 7 bases had no gene match. The CDR3 extends over 16 amino acids. Germline V gene sequence: CDR1 SGHTA, CDR2 FQGNSA. CDR3 sequence (DNA): TGTGCCAGCAGCGAGACCAGGACTAGCGGGGGAGAGACCCAGTACTTC. Its protein is CASSETRTSGGETQYF.

The gene calls are TRBV9 and TRBJ2-5; 11 bases fit TRBD2. CDR1 and CDR2 from the germline V gene are SGDLS and YYNGEE. After removal of 4 bases from V and 2 bases from J, the junction contained 7 bases not matched to a gene. This CDR3 is 16 amino acids long. CDR3 in amino acids: CASSSRLAGKQETQYF. The DNA for the CDR3 is TGTGCCAGCAGCTCCCGACTAGCGGGAAAACAAGAGACCCAGTACTTC.

This clone was detected once. This chain links TRBV6-5 with TRBJ1-1; unclear D gene. CDR3 size: 13 residues. In germline, CDR1 is MNHEY, CDR2 SVGAGI. The V gene lost 2 bases and the J gene lost 2 bases, with 6 bases spanning the gap. Here the CDR3 reads CASSYTDNTEAFF. CDR3 nucleotide sequence: TGTGCCAGCAGTTACACGGATAACACTGAAGCTTTCTTT.

CDR3 loop: CASGETQYF. CDR3 sequence (DNA): TGTGCCAGTGGGGAGACCCAGTACTTC. The V call is TRBV19, the J call TRBJ2-5; D is undetermined. Germline assignment: CDR1 LNHDA and CDR2 SQIVND (reference sequence). This CDR3 has 9 residues. V lost 8 bases and J lost 5, with 3 bases in between.

The V call is TRBV7-9, the J call TRBJ2-7; possibly TRBD1 for D (5 bases). This CDR3 has 14 amino acids. V was shortened by 1 base and J by 4 bases, with 11 bases between the two germline ends. Germline V gene data show CDR1 as SEHNR and CDR2 as FQNEAQ (reference sequence). The CDR3 sequence is CASSLGQGIYEQYF. The CDR3 DNA is TGTGCCAGCAGCTTAGGGCAGGGAATTTACGAGCAGTACTTC.

This chain connects TRBV28 to TRBJ2-7; D possibly corresponds to TRBD1 (5 bases). This CDR3 is built from 12 residues. In germline, CDR1 is MDHEN, CDR2 SYDVKM. Trimming removed 11 bases from V and 0 bases from J, with 11 bases in between. CDR3 sequence: CALGAASYEQYF. CDR3 DNA sequence: TGTGCCCTAGGGGCGGCCTCCTACGAGCAGTACTTC.

V and J are TRBV10-2 and TRBJ2-2; 10 bases fit TRBD2. CDR1 is WSHSY and CDR2 is SAAADI in the germline V gene. Trimming removed 4 bases from V and 3 bases from J; junction bases left unmatched: 5. This CDR3 comprises 16 residues. In nucleotides, the CDR3 is TGCGCCAGCAGTGGATCTAGCGGGAGTTACACCGGGGAGCTGTTTTTT. Its protein is CASSGSSGSYTGELFF.